This entry lists 22 T cell receptor beta chains sequenced from one sample in a study of cytomegalovirus exposure and HLA in healthy donors. The PCR was carried out with 60 Vbeta primers and 13 Jbeta primers. Profiled with immunoSEQ multiplex PCR; TCRdb holds only in-frame clones, not every one. The sample shows about 100,000 clones, 65% to 75% of them seen only once. The sequenced sample was PBMCs. Receptors were obtained from a woman in her 70s in good health and CMV-seropositive.

The chain carries TRBV28 and TRBJ2-3; D remains ambiguous. CDR3 length: 14 amino acids. Germline loops: CDR1 MDHEN, CDR2 SYDVKM. V lost 3 bases and J 4 bases, leaving 11 bases between the germline ends. Written as DNA, the CDR3 is TGTGCCAGCAGTTTTCCAGGAACGGCAGATACGCAGTATTTT. Translating gives CASSFPGTADTQYF. The full variable domain, rest sourced from reference TRBV28 and TRBJ2-3, is DVKVTQSSRYLVKRTGEKVFLECVQDMDHENMFWYRQDPGLGLRLIYFSYDVKMKEKGDIPEGYSVSREKKERFSLILESASTNQTSMYLCASSFPGTADTQYFGPGTRLTVL.

This clone showed up just a few times. The CDR3 DNA reads as TGTGCCAGCAGCTTAGCCGCCGGGACAGGGGGCGAGCAGTACTTC. The encoded protein is CASSLAAGTGGEQYF. This chain uses TRBV7-6 with TRBJ2-7, with 11 bases aligning to TRBD1. Germline trimming cut 0 bases from V and 6 bases from J; bases unmatched to any gene: 4. Germline CDR1 and CDR2: SGHVS and FNYEAQ. The CDR3 extends over 15 amino acids.

The table lists this clone with a few counts. The chain combines TRBV7-9 with TRBJ2-1; D remains unclear. CDR1 and CDR2 (germline): SEHNR, FQNEAQ (reference sequence). Trimming took 3 bases from V and 10 from J, leaving 7 bases between them. There are 11 residues in the CDR3. CDR3 in DNA: TGTGCCAGCAGCTTGTCCCGGGAGCAGTTCTTC. Protein sequence: CASSLSREQFF.

The V and J genes are TRBV27 and TRBJ2-5; 9 bases agree with TRBD2. The germline V gene has CDR1 MNHEY and CDR2 SMNVEV (reference sequence). The CDR3 length is 15 residues. V was clipped by 7 bases and J by 4 bases; unmatched bases: 10. Here the CDR3 DNA reads TGTGCCAGCACTCCTTTAGCGGGAGTCGGAGAGACCCAGTACTTC. Encoded protein: CASTPLAGVGETQYF.

This clone appeared a single time. The junction departs from germline at one end; a sequencing error may be responsible. Other DNA sequences in the same sample also yield this CDR3. The chain employs TRBV4-2 and TRBJ2-2, with 9 bases lining up with TRBD1. The CDR3 spans 17 residues. Germline CDR1 reads LGHNA; CDR2 reads YNFKEQ. CDR3 DNA sequence: TGTGCCAGTAGCCAAGATGGACAGGGGAAGATTGCTGGGGAGCTGTTTTTT. This gives the protein CASSQDGQGKIAGELFF.

This chain uses TRBV19 with TRBJ2-4; maybe TRBD1 (5 bases). From germline, CDR1 is LNHDA and CDR2 SQIVND (reference sequence). The CDR3 is 15 residues long. V dropped 5 bases and J dropped 0 bases, with 11 bases sitting between them. In DNA form, the CDR3 reads TGTGCCAGTAGTTCCCCAGGGATAGCCAAAAACATTCAGTACTTC. Translation: CASSSPGIAKNIQYF. The whole variable domain, remainder taken from reference TRBV19 and TRBJ2-4, is DGGITQSPKYLFRKEGQNVTLSCEQNLNHDAMYWYRQDPGQGLRLIYYSQIVNDFQKGDIAEGYSVSREKKESFPLTVTSAQKNPTAFYLCASSSPGIAKNIQYFGAGTRLSVL.

V and J are TRBV5-1 and TRBJ1-4; D uncertain. The CDR3 totals 15 residues. CDR1 and CDR2 (germline): SGHRS, YFSETQ. V dropped 0 bases and J dropped 6 bases, with 12 bases sitting between them. This CDR3 reads CASSLDGNGYEKLFF. In DNA form, the CDR3 reads TGCGCCAGCAGCTTGGACGGGAATGGGTATGAAAAACTGTTTTTT.

This chain connects TRBV5-4 to TRBJ2-7, with 7 bases that match TRBD2. CDR1 is SGHNT, CDR2 YYREEE, per germline (reference sequence). J lost 7 bases, V lost 1 base, and 8 bases had no gene match. The CDR3 totals 14 residues. In DNA form, the CDR3 reads TGTGCCAGCAGCTTGTTTGCGGGAGTAAAAGAGCAGTACTTC. Translated: CASSLFAGVKEQYF. Full variable domain (missing parts from reference TRBV5-4 and TRBJ2-7): ETGVTQSPTHLIKTRGQQVTLRCSSQSGHNTVSWYQQALGQGPQFIFQYYREEENGRGNFPPRFSGLQFPNYSSELNVNALELDDSALYLCASSLFAGVKEQYFGPGTRLTVT.

This clone came up a few times. The chain uses TRBV6-4 and TRBJ2-1; 10 nucleotides agree with TRBD2. The CDR3 is 16 residues long. The ends lost 0 bases at V and 8 bases at J; junction bases unmatched: 7. The germline V gene encodes CDR1 MRHNA and CDR2 SNTAGT. CDR3 DNA sequence: TGTGCCAGCAGTGACTCAGCGGGAGGGCCAGTCTATGAGCAGTTCTTC. Encoded protein: CASSDSAGGPVYEQFF.

The chain carries TRBV15 and TRBJ1-2; 10 bases are a match to TRBD1. In germline, CDR1 is LNHNV, CDR2 YYDKDF (reference sequence). Trimming cost V 0 bases and J 8 bases; bases outside gene matches: 6. CDR3 length equals 15 residues. The CDR3 loop reads CATSRDLWDRGGYTF. The CDR3 nucleotides are TGTGCCACCAGCAGAGATCTTTGGGACAGGGGCGGCTACACCTTC. The complete variable domain, with remaining parts taken from reference TRBV15 and TRBJ1-2, reads DAMVIQNPRYQVTQFGKPVTLSCSQTLNHNVMYWYQQKSSQAPKLLFHYYDKDFNNEADTPDNFQSRRPNTSFCFLDIRSPGLGDTAMYLCATSRDLWDRGGYTFGSGTRLTVV.

V usage is TRBV5-1 and J usage is TRBJ1-1; D uncertain. Germline V lookup: CDR1 SGHRS, CDR2 YFSETQ. This CDR3 region has 14 residues. V was pared by 1 base and J by 0 bases, with 7 bases between. CDR3 DNA sequence: TGCGCCAGCAGCTTGTATCAGATGAACACTGAAGCTTTCTTT. This encodes CASSLYQMNTEAFF.

The CDR3 region is CASGLYRVGRNTEAFF. Here the CDR3 DNA reads TGTGCTAGTGGTTTGTACAGGGTTGGGAGGAACACTGAAGCTTTCTTT. This rearrangement joins TRBV12-5 to TRBJ1-1, with a weak D call TRBD1 (6 bases). Germline CDR1 and CDR2: LGHNT and FRNRAP. The CDR3 runs 16 residues. Between the trimmed V and J ends, which lost 2 bases and 1 base, there was a span of 14 bases.

This clone showed up just once. This chain links TRBV29-1 with TRBJ1-6; D gene ambiguous. From germline, CDR1 is SQVTM and CDR2 ANQGSEA. This CDR3 region has 13 residues. V was pared by 4 bases and J by 4 bases, with 8 bases between. CDR3 sequence: CSVAFQYNSPLHF. The CDR3, as DNA: TGCAGCGTTGCGTTCCAGTATAATTCACCCCTCCACTTT.

This chain uses TRBV6-1 with TRBJ1-5; D gene ambiguous. Germline V CDR1 and CDR2: MNHNS, SASEGT. Trimming pared 0 bases from V and 5 bases from J, leaving 17 bases between. CDR3 size: 17 residues. CDR3 residues: CASSEARRGMSYQPQHF. The CDR3 DNA reads TGTGCCAGCAGTGAAGCTCGGCGGGGAATGTCATATCAGCCCCAGCATTTT.

On this clone itself: The junction differs from germline at one of its ends, possibly a read error. The V call is TRBV7-9, the J call TRBJ1-1; D gene uncertain. The CDR3 totals 11 residues. Germline CDR1 SEHNR, CDR2 FQNEAQ (reference sequence). CDR3 nucleotide sequence: TGTTCCAGCAGCTCCGGAGCCGAAGCTTTCTTT. Translation gives CSSSSGAEAFF.

The chain recombines TRBV7-9 with TRBJ2-7; D might be TRBD1 (6 bases). CDR1 is SEHNR and CDR2 is FQNEAQ in the germline V gene (reference sequence). V lost 4 bases to trimming and J lost 7 bases, with 14 bases between them. The CDR3 runs to 13 residues. The CDR3 sequence is CASSYGTLWEQYF. The DNA for the CDR3 is TGTGCCAGCAGCTACGGGACATTGTGGGAGCAGTACTTC.

The chain recombines TRBV7-2 with TRBJ1-6; D remains ambiguous. Per germline, CDR1 SGHTA and CDR2 FQGNSA. The CDR3 extends over 16 amino acids. V was pared by 3 bases and J by 0 bases, with 9 bases between. This CDR3 reads CASSFDKSSYNSPLHF. As DNA, the CDR3 is TGTGCCAGCAGCTTCGACAAGAGCTCCTATAATTCACCCCTCCACTTT.

V and J are TRBV7-9 and TRBJ2-7; D is perhaps TRBD2 (7 bases). Germline V lookup: CDR1 SEHNR, CDR2 FQNEAQ (reference sequence). Trimming cost V 0 bases and J 2 bases, with 11 bases left between them. The CDR3 is made up of 15 amino acids. The CDR3 loop reads CASSLAGGRAYEQYF. The DNA for the CDR3 is TGTGCCAGCAGCTTAGCCGGGGGGCGCGCCTACGAGCAGTACTTC.

The chain carries TRBV18 and TRBJ2-7, with D perhaps matching TRBD1 (5 bases). Germline V gives CDR1 KGHSH, CDR2 LQKENI. Between the trimmed V and J ends, which lost 5 bases and 9 bases, there was a span of 14 bases. The CDR3 is made up of 12 amino acids. The CDR3 region has the DNA TGTGCCAGCTCAGGGGCCGACTGGGGGCAGTACTTC. This encodes CASSGADWGQYF.

This sequence joins TRBV27 and TRBJ1-1; D gene uncertain. Trimming pared 8 bases from V and 7 bases from J, leaving 8 bases between. The CDR3 runs 10 residues. Germline assignment: CDR1 MNHEY and CDR2 SMNVEV (reference sequence). DNA for the CDR3: TGTGCCAGCGGCTTTCTTGAAGCTTTCTTT. Translating it yields CASGFLEAFF.

This clone was seen a few times. The chain is built from TRBV10-1 and TRBJ2-7, with 9 nucleotides matching TRBD2. The germline V gene has CDR1 WNHNN and CDR2 SYGVQD (reference sequence). The CDR3 extends over 16 amino acids. With 3 bases clipped from V and 0 bases from J, the junction kept 6 bases outside the gene matches. CDR3 nucleotide sequence: TGCGCCAGCAGTGATAGTGCTAGCGGGGACTCCTACGAGCAGTACTTC. Encoded protein: CASSDSASGDSYEQYF.

The chain uses TRBV7-9 and TRBJ2-5; possibly TRBD2 for D (5 bases). Trimming pared 2 bases from V and 4 bases from J, leaving 17 bases between. The germline V gene has CDR1 SEHNR and CDR2 FQNEAQ (reference sequence). This CDR3 contains 16 residues. CDR3 region: CASSLPPPGSGETQYF. CDR3 nucleotide sequence: TGTGCCAGCAGCTTACCCCCCCCTGGGAGCGGAGAGACCCAGTACTTC.